This T cell receptor beta chain appears in the sequencing data of a study of cytomegalovirus exposure and HLA in healthy donors (dated by TCRdb to the late 2010s). Broadly, across the study: In an earlier analysis of roughly 590 of the donors, 276 Gb of sequence data and 95 million to 130 million unique TCR beta sequences from about 179 million T cells were reported. Approximately 300 gigabases of sequencing data and around 85 million unique TCR sequences made up an early release that covered 500 to 700 HLA-typed donors. A later genetic analysis took genome-wide SNP genotypes for about three fifths of the 666 donors and used that subset as a discovery cohort. The number of typed donors differed by locus: 629-630 for A, B, C, DRB1 and DQB1; approximately 520 for DQA1; 606 for DPA1; and approximately 450 for DPB1. In a later analysis, previously published TCR beta repertoires from about 670 donors were re-analyzed and high-resolution HLA genotyping was added so that TCR occurrence patterns could be studied. In an earlier analysis of roughly 580 of the donors, high-throughput TCR beta sequencing was used to judge whether each TCR beta V gene segment behaved as functional or pseudogenic. The study aimed to test whether cataloging public T cell receptors could reveal signatures of past pathogen exposure. Of the roughly 400 genotyped donors, approximately 80% were placed in the genetic ancestry cluster associated with self-reported Caucasian donors. Donor age, sex, ethnicity and CMV serostatus were compiled alongside the repertoire data. Across approximately 420 genotyped donors of the cohort, an average of about 250,000 unique TCR beta nucleotide sequences per donor were sequenced, and roughly 20% of those sequences were non-productive. Along with the approximately 620-subject first cohort, a separate validation cohort of around 120 different subjects was used. Both class I and class II loci were covered by HLA typing, at four-digit resolution. Every repertoire in the discovery cohort had been generated on one and the same sequencing platform. The study combined high-throughput TCR immunosequencing, statistical association of individual TCRs with disease status, and machine learning to predict cytomegalovirus infection status. The study used immunosequencing to profile the T cell repertoires of hundreds of subjects and linked those repertoires to cytomegalovirus serostatus. Rather than using new phenotypic data, the later analysis identified candidate immune exposures from TCR beta sequences and from how often those sequences occurred across donors. Because of strong linkage in the cohort, roughly five DR-DQ haplotypes were treated as single units for association and clustering. The investigation overall reported the following: A total of roughly 160 TCR beta chains were listed by the study as associated with cytomegalovirus. CMV serostatus was the only immune exposure information available for the cohort. While some public TCRs were present in many individuals, most TCR sequences turned up only very rarely across donors. In a later genetic analysis, a missense DCLRE1C variant was associated with V-gene and J-gene trimming of TCR beta chains, and the association was replicated in an independent cohort. A later analysis found that most CMV-associated TCR beta chains appeared HLA-restricted, with HLA associations seemingly driven largely by CMV exposure. Correlated functional status among segregating V segments might be attributable to linkage disequilibrium, but an unknown experimental factor could not be ruled out. In an earlier analysis of some 500 of the donors, most TCR beta V segments were observed in productive rearrangements about 87% or about 30% of the time, broadly matching IMGT annotations. When HLA alleles, especially DR and DQ, strongly co-occurred, TCR associations were difficult to assign to individual alleles. HLA typing was unavailable for some donors at each locus, so association tests used only the typed subset. Presence/absence analyses assumed roughly uniform sequencing depth across donors, an assumption that may not hold. A later genetic analysis reported fewer N-insertions in productive TCRs among donors in an Asian-associated ancestry cluster than the 666-donor mean. A group of highly shared sequence variants was considered likely to be a technical artifact of the sequencing pipeline. In both the original and validation cohorts, the classifier was reported to diagnose cytomegalovirus status with high specificity and sensitivity. It was suggested by the authors that the approach could potentially be generalized to other disease states and immunological phenotypes. In vitro tests confirmed that a few of the cytomegalovirus-associated TCR beta chains recognize cytomegalovirus antigens. In a later analysis, the rate of TCR association differed among HLA loci, with DRB1 alleles having the most associated TCRs and HLA-C alleles having the fewest. A further reported finding was that TCR beta sequences accurately predicted the HLA-A and HLA-B alleles for most subjects in the first cohort. The 87-base-pair reads could not distinguish some IMGT-functional V segments, including TRBV6-2 and TRBV6-3, so those segments were excluded. According to a later analysis, parvovirus B19, influenza, CMV and Epstein-Barr virus appeared linked to several top co-occurrence clusters. Only TCR beta chains were sequenced in this cohort, and the absence of alpha or paired-chain data limited detectable features. At a false discovery rate of 0.05, a later analysis linked under 20,000 TCR beta sequences to specific HLA alleles. A later analysis found that HLA-associated TCR beta chains were more clonally expanded and had lower generation probabilities than equally common non-associated chains. Because counts were too low, about 15 rarely observed V segments, including chromosome 9 orphons, were left out of the earlier analysis of about 500 of the donors.

V lost 10 bases and J lost 3 bases; the stretch between them is 16 bases long. The CDR3, from cysteine to phenylalanine, totals 13 residues. Only the CDR3 portion is preserved as DNA: 39 bases, with reading frame beginning at the first base. From the germline V gene (reference sequence), CDR1 is MNHEY and CDR2 is SMNVEV. The receptor library was made with the immunoSEQ multiplex PCR assay. For the multiplex PCR, a mixture combining 60 forward primers for TCR Vbeta segments and 13 reverse primers for TCR Jbeta segments was used. The CDR3 region of rearranged TCR beta genes was amplified from genomic DNA by a multiplex PCR assay. On the Illumina HiSeq System, the amplified TCR beta libraries were sequenced as 87-base-pair reads. The paper's processing steps were these. A later analysis counted approximately 74 million unique TCR beta chains across the 690 or so repertoires, and roughly 9.9 million of these chains were shared by at least two donors. Raw reads were error-corrected and collapsed into unique sequences with a nearest-neighbor algorithm that merged closely related sequences to remove PCR and sequencing errors. CDR3 sequences were aligned to IMGT reference sequences to assign V, D and J gene segments. For a sequence to be retained, at least a six-nucleotide match to both a V gene segment and a J gene segment was required. A rearrangement counted as productive if the CDR3 had no stop codons and remained in frame with V and J, and every other rearrangement counted as non-productive. Following IMGT convention, CDR3 was defined as the stretch from the second conserved V-encoded cysteine up to the conserved J-encoded phenylalanine. Sequences without an unambiguous match to a single V gene segment were excluded from the earlier analysis of several hundred of the donors. In an earlier analysis of more than 500 of the donors, a V segment was called functional when productive rearrangements were above 56.7%, and segregating when the standard deviation between donors exceeded 5%. A statistical classification framework was developed to diagnose cytomegalovirus status using the catalog of TCR beta chain sequences. V and J gene assignment, in a later analysis, came from comparing TCR nucleotide sequences with IMGT/GENE-DB human TR gene sequences. In a later analysis, CDR3 sequences and most-parsimonious VDJ recombination scenarios were assigned using the TCRdist pipeline. In a later analysis, each TCR beta chain was defined by its CDR3 amino acid sequence together with its V-gene family, and reads lacking a unique V-gene family were excluded. A later analysis removed 550 to 650 highly shared, low-generation-probability nucleotide sequences to deal with suspected cross-contamination and a sequencing artifact. A later analysis calculated a clonal expansion index for each public chain from normalized within-repertoire ranks of inferred template counts. In a later analysis, generation probabilities were computed using a VDJ recombination model fitted to out-of-frame rearrangements, and the results were checked against IGoR. Hypergeometric tests were used in a later analysis to score TCR-TCR, TCR-HLA and TCR-CMV co-occurrence, with a repertoire-size bias correction applied to the TCR pairs. In a later analysis, false discovery rates were estimated by permuting HLA or CMV assignments 20 times. In a later analysis, co-occurring TCRs were grouped using DBSCAN, with TCRdist sequence similarity added in when clustering inside HLA-allele-positive subsets. Repertoires with fewer than 30,000 or more than 120,000 public chains, plus five repertoires with anomalous nucleotide sharing, were excluded from co-occurrence clustering. The clones in this table, taken by TCRdb from immuneACCESS, are in-frame only. Not every clone is retained; where verified, under half of the shortfall comes from an unresolved V gene, and the cause of the rest is unknown. V and J calls plus clone size are reproduced from that table; the DNA served to infer D and trimming. The sample table holds 160,000 or so clones, of which around 76% were seen once. In total, the top ten clones hold about 1% of the sample.

In total, roughly 710 healthy bone marrow donors made up the cohort. Cohort members were all nominally healthy when sampled, although unrecorded immune exposures were likely present. The donor was CMV seronegative and was included in the group of 352 seronegative cohort members. Every donor gave a peripheral blood sample, and the peripheral blood mononuclear cells from that sample were used for TCR beta sequencing. Genomic DNA was extracted from the blood cell samples with the Qiagen DNeasy Blood Extraction Kit. Notes on this clone: Its antigen is still unknown. There are no base qualities to consult, and no much larger clone falls within one base.

The sequence links TRBV27 to TRBJ2-7; the D segment could be TRBD2, given 6 matching bases. Material: PBMCs. The TCR was taken from a woman between 40 and 50 years old in good health and CMV-seronegative. The bases are TGTGCCACCCGTCGGCTAGCGTTCTACGAGCAGTACTTC. It codes for CATRRLAFYEQYF.